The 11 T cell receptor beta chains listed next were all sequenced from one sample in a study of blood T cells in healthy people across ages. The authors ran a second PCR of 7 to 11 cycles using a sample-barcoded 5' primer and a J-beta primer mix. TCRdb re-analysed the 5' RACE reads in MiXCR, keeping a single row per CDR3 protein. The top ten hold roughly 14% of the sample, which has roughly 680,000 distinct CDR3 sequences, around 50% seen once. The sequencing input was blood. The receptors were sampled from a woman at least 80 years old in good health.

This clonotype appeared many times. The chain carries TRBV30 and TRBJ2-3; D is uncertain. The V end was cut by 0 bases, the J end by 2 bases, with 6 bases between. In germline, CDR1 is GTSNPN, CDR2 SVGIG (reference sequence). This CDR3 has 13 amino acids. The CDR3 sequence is CAWSVWDTDTQYF. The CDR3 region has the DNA TGTGCCTGGAGTGTATGGGACACAGATACGCAGTATTTT.

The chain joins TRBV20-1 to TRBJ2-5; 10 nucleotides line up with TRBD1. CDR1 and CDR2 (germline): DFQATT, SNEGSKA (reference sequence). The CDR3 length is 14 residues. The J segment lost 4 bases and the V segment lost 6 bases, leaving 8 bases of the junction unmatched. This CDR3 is CSAIRGQGGETQYF. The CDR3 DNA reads TGCAGTGCCATCCGAGGACAGGGGGGAGAGACCCAGTACTTC.

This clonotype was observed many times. CDR3 sequence reads: CASSRRLAGGTDTQYF. CDR3 in DNA: TGCGCCAGCAGCCGACGACTAGCGGGGGGGACAGATACGCAGTATTTT. The rearrangement links TRBV4-1 to TRBJ2-3, with 14 bases that match TRBD2. This CDR3 is 16 amino acids long. The J segment lost 3 bases and the V segment lost 4 bases, leaving 3 bases of the junction unmatched. Germline V gene data show CDR1 as MGHRA and CDR2 as YSYEKL.

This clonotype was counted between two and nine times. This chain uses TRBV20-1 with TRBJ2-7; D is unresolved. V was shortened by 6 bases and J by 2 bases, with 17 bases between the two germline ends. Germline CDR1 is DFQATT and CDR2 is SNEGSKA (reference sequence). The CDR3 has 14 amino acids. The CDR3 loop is CSARNTLRTYEQYF. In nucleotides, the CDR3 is TGCAGTGCACGAAACACCCTACGCACCTACGAGCAGTACTTC.

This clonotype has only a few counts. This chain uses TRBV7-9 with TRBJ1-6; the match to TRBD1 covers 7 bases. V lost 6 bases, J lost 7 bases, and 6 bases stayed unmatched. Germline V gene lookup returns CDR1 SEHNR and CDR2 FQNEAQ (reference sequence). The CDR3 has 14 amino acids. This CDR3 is CASSSGQQNSPLHF. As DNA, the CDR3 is TGTGCCAGCAGTTCGGGACAGCAGAATTCACCCCTCCACTTT.

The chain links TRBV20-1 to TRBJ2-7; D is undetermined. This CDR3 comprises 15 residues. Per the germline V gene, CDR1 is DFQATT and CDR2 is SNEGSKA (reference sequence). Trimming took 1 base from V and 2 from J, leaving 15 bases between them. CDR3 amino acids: CSARVGTRIAYEQYF. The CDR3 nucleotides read TGCAGTGCTAGAGTGGGAACCCGGATCGCCTACGAGCAGTACTTC.

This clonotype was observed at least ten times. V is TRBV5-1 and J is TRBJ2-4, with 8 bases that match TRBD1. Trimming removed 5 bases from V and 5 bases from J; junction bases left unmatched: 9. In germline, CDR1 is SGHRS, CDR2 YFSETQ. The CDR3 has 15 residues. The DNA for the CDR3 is TGCGCCAGCAGTGATCCAGGGGGCTTAGAAAACATTCAGTACTTC. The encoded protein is CASSDPGGLENIQYF.

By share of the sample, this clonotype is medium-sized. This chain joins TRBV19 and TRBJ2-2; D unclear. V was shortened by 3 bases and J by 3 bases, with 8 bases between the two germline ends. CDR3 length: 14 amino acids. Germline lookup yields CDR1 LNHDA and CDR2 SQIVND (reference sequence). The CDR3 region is CASSILQDTGELFF. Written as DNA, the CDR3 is TGTGCCAGTAGTATCTTGCAGGACACCGGGGAGCTGTTTTTT.

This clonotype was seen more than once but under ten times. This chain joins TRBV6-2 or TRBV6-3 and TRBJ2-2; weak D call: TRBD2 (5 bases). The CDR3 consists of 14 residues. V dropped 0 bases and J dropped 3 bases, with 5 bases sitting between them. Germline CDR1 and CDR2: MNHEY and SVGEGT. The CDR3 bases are TGTGCCAGCAGTTACTCGAGGGACACCGGGGAGCTGTTTTTT. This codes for CASSYSRDTGELFF.

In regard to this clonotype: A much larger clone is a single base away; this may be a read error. The CDR3 spells CASSAGITDTQYF. CDR3 sequence (DNA): TGCGCCAGCAGCGCAGGGATCACAGATACGCAGTATTTT. V gene TRBV4-1 combines with J gene TRBJ2-3; D is perhaps TRBD1 (5 bases). The CDR3 contains 13 residues. Germline V lookup: CDR1 MGHRA, CDR2 YSYEKL. V was trimmed by 5 bases and J by 2 bases, leaving 8 bases between them.

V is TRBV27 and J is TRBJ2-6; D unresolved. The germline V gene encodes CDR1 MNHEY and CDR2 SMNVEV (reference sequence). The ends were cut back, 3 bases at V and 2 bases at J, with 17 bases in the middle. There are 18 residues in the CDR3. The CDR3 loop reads CASSFGRGRLAGANVLTF. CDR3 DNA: TGTGCCAGCAGTTTCGGACGTGGACGGCTAGCTGGGGCCAACGTCCTGACTTTC.